This TCR beta chain emerged from a study of patients and donors after allogeneic stem cell transplantation. Each CDR3 protein is one row after TCRdb ran MiXCR on the RT-PCR reads. Here the sample spans over 350,000 distinct CDR3 sequences, roughly 17% being singletons. The sample holds a few counts of this clonotype. The receptor was derived from a human donor who was either an allogeneic HSCT recipient or a stem cell or donor lymphocyte infusion donor (not recorded which). It is not recorded whose cells these are; they may come from a transplant donor. Sequenced material: blood, either unsorted or a sorted T cell fraction (not recorded which).

The CDR3 nucleotides read TGTGCCAGCAGCCACGGACATTACTATGGCTACACCTTC. Translated: CASSHGHYYGYTF. The chain links TRBV14 to TRBJ1-2; the D gene is possibly TRBD1 (5 bases). The V gene lost 3 bases and the J gene lost 3 bases, with 8 bases spanning the gap. Germline V gene data show CDR1 as SGHDN and CDR2 as FVKESK. This CDR3 region has 13 residues.